This TCR beta chain appears in the sequencing data of a study of T cell changes during pregnancy in multiple sclerosis. Sequenced by immunoSEQ multiplex PCR; TCRdb stores in-frame clones only, minus some. This sample has more than 65,000 clones, with approximately 93% found just once. CDR3 size: 11 residues. V lost 10 bases and J 6 bases, leaving 10 bases between the germline ends. Germline CDR1 and CDR2: SEHNR and FQNEAQ (reference sequence). The receptor was isolated from a female donor with multiple sclerosis, enrolled in a pregnancy study. The chain has TRBV7-9 and TRBJ2-4, with D tentatively TRBD2 (6 bases). The sample in question was peripheral blood, obtained in the first trimester of pregnancy. The CDR3 reads CAIGGLNIQYF. Here the CDR3 DNA reads TGTGCCATCGGGGGACTAAACATTCAGTACTTC.